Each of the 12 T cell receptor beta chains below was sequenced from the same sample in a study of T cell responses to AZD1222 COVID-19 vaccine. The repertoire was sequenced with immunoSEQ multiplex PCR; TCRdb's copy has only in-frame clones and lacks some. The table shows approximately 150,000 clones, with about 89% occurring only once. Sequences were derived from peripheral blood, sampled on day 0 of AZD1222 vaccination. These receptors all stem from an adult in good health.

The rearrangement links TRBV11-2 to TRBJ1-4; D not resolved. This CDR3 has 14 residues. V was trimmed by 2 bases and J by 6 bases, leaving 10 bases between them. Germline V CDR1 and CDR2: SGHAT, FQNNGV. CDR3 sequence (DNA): TGTGCCAGCAGCTTACGAGGAATTGATGAAAAACTGTTTTTT. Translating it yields CASSLRGIDEKLFF.

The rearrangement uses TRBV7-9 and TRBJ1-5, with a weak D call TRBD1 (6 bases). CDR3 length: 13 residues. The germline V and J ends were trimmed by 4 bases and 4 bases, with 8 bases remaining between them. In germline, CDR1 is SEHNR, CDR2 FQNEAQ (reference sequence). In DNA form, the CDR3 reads TGTGCCAGCAGCTCCAGGGGAAATCAGCCCCAGCATTTT. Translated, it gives CASSSRGNQPQHF.

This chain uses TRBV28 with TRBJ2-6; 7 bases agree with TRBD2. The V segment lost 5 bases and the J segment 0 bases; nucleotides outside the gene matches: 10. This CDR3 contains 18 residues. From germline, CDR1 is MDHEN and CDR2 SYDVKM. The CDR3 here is CASSNPLSGVSGANVLTF. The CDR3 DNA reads TGTGCCAGCAGTAACCCCCTAAGCGGGGTCTCTGGGGCCAACGTCCTGACTTTC.

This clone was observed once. CDR3 nucleotides: TGTGCCAGCAGCAAGCGGGAGAGCTCCTACAATGAGCAGTTCTTC. This encodes CASSKRESSYNEQFF. The rearrangement joins TRBV11-3 to TRBJ2-1, with 8 nucleotides matching TRBD2. Trimming cost V 5 bases and J 0 bases; bases outside gene matches: 3. Germline lookup yields CDR1 SGHNT and CDR2 YENEEA. The CDR3 consists of 15 residues.

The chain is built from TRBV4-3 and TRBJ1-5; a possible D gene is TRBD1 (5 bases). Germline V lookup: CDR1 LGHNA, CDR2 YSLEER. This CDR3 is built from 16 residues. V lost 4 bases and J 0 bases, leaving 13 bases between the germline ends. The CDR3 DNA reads TGCGCCAGCAGCCTGTTCTGGGGCAATAGCAATCAGCCCCAGCATTTT. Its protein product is CASSLFWGNSNQPQHF.

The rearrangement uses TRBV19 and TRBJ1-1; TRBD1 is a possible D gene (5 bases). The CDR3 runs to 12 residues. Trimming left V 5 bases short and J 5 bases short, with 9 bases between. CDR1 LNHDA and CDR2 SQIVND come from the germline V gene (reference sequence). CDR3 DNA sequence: TGTGCCAGTAGTCAGGGTCGGACTGAAGCTTTCTTT. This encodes CASSQGRTEAFF.

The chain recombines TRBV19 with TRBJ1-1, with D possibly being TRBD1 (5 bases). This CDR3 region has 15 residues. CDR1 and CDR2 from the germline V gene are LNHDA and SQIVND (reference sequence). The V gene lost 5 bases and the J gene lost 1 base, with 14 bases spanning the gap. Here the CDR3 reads CASSPLGAENTEAFF. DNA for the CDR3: TGTGCCAGTAGTCCCTTAGGGGCAGAGAACACTGAAGCTTTCTTT.

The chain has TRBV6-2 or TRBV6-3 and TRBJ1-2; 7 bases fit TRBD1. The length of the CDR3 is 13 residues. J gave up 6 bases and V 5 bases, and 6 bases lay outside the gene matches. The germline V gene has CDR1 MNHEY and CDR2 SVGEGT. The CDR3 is CASSPGGMDGYTF. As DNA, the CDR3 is TGTGCCAGCAGTCCAGGGGGGATGGATGGCTACACCTTC.

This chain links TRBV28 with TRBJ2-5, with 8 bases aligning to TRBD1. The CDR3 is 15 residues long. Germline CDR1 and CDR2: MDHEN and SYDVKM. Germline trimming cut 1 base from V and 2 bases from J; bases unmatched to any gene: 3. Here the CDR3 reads CASSLFRGRQETQYF. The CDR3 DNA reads TGTGCCAGCAGTTTATTCAGGGGGCGACAAGAGACCCAGTACTTC.

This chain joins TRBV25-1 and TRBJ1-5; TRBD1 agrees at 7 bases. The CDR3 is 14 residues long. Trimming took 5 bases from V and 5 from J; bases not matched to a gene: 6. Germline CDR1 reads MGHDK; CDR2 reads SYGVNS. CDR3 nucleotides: TGTGCCAGCAGTAACAGGGGTGCGGATCAGCCCCAGCATTTT. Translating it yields CASSNRGADQPQHF.

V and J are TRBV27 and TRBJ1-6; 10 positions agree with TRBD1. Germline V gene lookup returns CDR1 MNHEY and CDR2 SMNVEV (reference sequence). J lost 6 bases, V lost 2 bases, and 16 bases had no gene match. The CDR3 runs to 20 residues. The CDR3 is CASSLLPGQGLLRSNSPLHF. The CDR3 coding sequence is TGTGCCAGCAGTTTACTTCCGGGACAGGGGCTTTTGCGGTCTAATTCACCCCTCCACTTT.

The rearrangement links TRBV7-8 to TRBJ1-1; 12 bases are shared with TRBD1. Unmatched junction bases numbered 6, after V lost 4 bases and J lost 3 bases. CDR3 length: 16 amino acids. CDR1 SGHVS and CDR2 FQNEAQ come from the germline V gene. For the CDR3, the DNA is TGTGCCAGCAGCTCCTGGGGGGACAGGGGGCACACTGAAGCTTTCTTT. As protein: CASSSWGDRGHTEAFF.